The clone carrying this TCR beta chain was counted many times. Its antigen is still unknown. TCRdb fed the 5' RACE reads into MiXCR, producing one record per CDR3 protein. The repertoire holds about 140,000 distinct CDR3 sequences, with 11% to 15% as singletons. These data belong to a study of T-cell memory formation after mild COVID-19. As for the study in general: Among the donors, TCR clusters were largely specific to each donor. Study-level points and caveats: Clonal second-wave expansions that peaked on day 37 had unconfirmed SARS-CoV-2 specificity. Detection of some responders pre-infection suggested pre-existing cross-reactive memory T cells participated.

The CDR3 contains 16 residues. V shed 6 bases, J shed 3 bases, and the junction held 6 bases outside the gene matches. The receptor was derived from an adult woman who had mild COVID-19 (a few samples of this study predate the infection). Cell type and time point are not known. The sequenced material came from PBMCs or a T cell subset sorted from them (not recorded which). The chain couples TRBV12-3 or TRBV12-4 to TRBJ2-5, with 14 bases aligning to TRBD2. CDR3 nucleotide sequence: TGTGCCAGCAGCCCGCGACTAGCGGGAGGGGAAGAGACCCAGTACTTC. It is translated as CASSPRLAGGEETQYF.